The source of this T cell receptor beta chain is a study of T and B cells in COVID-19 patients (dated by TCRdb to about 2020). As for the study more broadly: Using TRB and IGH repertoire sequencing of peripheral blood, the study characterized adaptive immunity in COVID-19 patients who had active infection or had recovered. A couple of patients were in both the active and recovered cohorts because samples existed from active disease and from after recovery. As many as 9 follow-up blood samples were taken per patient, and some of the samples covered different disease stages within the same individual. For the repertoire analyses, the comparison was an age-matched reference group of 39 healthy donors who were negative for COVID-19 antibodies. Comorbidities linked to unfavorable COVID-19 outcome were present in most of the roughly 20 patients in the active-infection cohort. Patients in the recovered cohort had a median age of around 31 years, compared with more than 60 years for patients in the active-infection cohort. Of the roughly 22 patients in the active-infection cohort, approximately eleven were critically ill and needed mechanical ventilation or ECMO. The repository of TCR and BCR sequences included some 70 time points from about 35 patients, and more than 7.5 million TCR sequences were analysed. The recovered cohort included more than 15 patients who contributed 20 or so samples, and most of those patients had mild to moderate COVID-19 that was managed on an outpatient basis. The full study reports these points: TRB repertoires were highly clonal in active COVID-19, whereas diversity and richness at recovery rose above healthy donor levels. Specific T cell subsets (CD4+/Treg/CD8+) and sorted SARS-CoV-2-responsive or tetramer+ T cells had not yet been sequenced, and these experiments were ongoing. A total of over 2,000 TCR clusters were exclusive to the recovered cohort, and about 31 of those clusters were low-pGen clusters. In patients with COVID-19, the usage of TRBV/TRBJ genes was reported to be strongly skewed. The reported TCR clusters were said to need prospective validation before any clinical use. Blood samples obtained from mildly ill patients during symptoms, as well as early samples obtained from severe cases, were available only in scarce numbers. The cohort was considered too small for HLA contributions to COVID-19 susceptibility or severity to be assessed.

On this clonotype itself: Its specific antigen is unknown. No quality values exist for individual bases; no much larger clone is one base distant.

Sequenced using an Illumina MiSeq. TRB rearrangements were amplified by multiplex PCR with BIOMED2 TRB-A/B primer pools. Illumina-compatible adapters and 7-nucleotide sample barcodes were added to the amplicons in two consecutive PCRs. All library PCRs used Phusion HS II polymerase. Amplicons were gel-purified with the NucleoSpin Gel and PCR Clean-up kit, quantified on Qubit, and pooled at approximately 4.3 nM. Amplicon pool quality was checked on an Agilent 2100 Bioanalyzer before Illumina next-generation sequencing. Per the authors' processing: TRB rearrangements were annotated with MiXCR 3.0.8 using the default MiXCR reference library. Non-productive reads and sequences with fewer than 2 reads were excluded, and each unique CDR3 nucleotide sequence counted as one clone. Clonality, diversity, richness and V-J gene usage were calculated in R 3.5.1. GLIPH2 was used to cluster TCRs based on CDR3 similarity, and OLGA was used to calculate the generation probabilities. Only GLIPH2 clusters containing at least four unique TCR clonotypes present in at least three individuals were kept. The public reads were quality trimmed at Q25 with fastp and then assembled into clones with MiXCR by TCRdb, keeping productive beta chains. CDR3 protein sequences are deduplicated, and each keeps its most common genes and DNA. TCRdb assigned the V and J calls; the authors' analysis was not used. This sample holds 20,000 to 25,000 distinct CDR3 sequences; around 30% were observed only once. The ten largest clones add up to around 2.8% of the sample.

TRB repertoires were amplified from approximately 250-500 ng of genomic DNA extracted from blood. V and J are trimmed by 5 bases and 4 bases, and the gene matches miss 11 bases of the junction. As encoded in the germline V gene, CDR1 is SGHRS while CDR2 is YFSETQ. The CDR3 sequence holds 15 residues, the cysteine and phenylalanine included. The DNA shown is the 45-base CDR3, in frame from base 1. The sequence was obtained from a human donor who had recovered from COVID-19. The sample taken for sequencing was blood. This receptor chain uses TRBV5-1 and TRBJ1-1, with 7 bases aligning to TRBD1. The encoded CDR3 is CASSTGAVPGTEAFF. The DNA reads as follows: TGCGCCAGCAGTACAGGGGCCGTTCCGGGCACTGAAGCTTTCTTT.